The 24 T cell receptor beta chains reported below all come from one sample, sequenced in a study of cytomegalovirus exposure and HLA in healthy donors. PCR primers comprised 60 Vbeta and 13 Jbeta primers. Sequencing used immunoSEQ multiplex PCR; TCRdb keeps in-frame clones, though not all of them. Of roughly 160,000 clones in the sample, approximately 83% were seen once. Sequencing input: PBMCs. Source of these receptors: a man aged 18 to 29 in good health and CMV-seropositive.

The genes are TRBV9 and TRBJ2-3; 13 bases are shared with TRBD2. Per germline, CDR1 SGDLS and CDR2 YYNGEE. This CDR3 comprises 18 residues. With V trimmed by 1 base and J by 2 bases, 7 bases remained unmatched. The CDR3 loop is CASSVQPGLAGYTDTQYF. The CDR3 coding sequence is TGTGCCAGCAGCGTACAACCGGGACTAGCGGGATACACAGATACGCAGTATTTT.

This clone has just a few counts. This rearrangement joins TRBV6-5 to TRBJ1-2; TRBD1 might be the D (6 bases). This CDR3 has 13 amino acids. Trimming removed 5 bases from V and 3 bases from J, with 10 bases in between. Per germline, CDR1 MNHEY and CDR2 SVGAGI. CDR3 in DNA: TGTGCCAGCAGTCCACGGACAGACTATGGCTACACCTTC. Its protein is CASSPRTDYGYTF.

V gene TRBV27 combines with J gene TRBJ2-3; 8 nucleotides match TRBD1. This CDR3 spans 17 amino acids. V was pared by 5 bases and J by 4 bases, with 14 bases of the junction left unmatched. Germline CDR1 MNHEY, CDR2 SMNVEV (reference sequence). CDR3 region: CASSALRTGTSADTQYF. The CDR3 nucleotides are TGTGCCAGCAGTGCCCTCAGGACAGGGACGAGCGCAGATACGCAGTATTTT.

Note on this clone: Sequence at one end of the junction differs from germline and may be a read error. The chain employs TRBV15 and TRBJ2-5; perhaps TRBD1 as D (5 bases). CDR3 length: 12 residues. Germline V gene data show CDR1 as LNHNV and CDR2 as YYDKDF (reference sequence). In DNA, the CDR3 is TGTGCCACCAGCCGACCACAGGAGAGCCAGTACTTC. It codes for CATSRPQESQYF.

This chain uses TRBV2 with TRBJ2-2; the match to TRBD2 covers 9 bases. Trimming cost V 11 bases and J 2 bases; bases outside gene matches: 15. Germline V gene sequence: CDR1 SNHLY, CDR2 FYNNEI. The CDR3 spans 17 residues. CDR3 nucleotides: TGTGCCCTCGGTGGGGGCGGGGGGGCCCCAAACACCGGGGAGCTGTTTTTT. It codes for CALGGGGGAPNTGELFF. Full variable domain (remainder filled in from reference TRBV2 and TRBJ2-2): EPEVTQTPSHQVTQMGQEVILRCVPISNHLYFYWYRQILGQKVEFLVSFYNNEISEKSEIFDDQFSVERPDGSNFTLKIRSTKLEDSAMYFCALGGGGGAPNTGELFFGEGSRLTVL.

The chain has TRBV6-1 and TRBJ2-7, with D tentatively TRBD1 (7 bases). CDR3 length equals 13 residues. Trimming shortened V by 4 bases and J by 3 bases, and 10 bases separated the two germline ends. Germline lookup yields CDR1 MNHNS and CDR2 SASEGT. CDR3 sequence reads: CASSGRGLYEQYF. The CDR3, as DNA: TGTGCCAGCAGTGGGAGGGGGCTCTACGAGCAGTACTTC.

This clone has only one observation. Compared with germline, one end of the junction differs, possibly owing to a read error. The rearrangement joins TRBV7-9 to TRBJ2-7; no reliable D call. The CDR3 is 12 residues long. CDR1 is SEHNR and CDR2 is FQNEAQ in the germline V gene (reference sequence). CDR3 nucleotide sequence: TGTTCCAGCAGCTTGGCGGTTGGCAAGCAGTACTTC. It yields the protein CSSSLAVGKQYF.

This chain links TRBV9 with TRBJ2-7, with D perhaps TRBD2 (5 bases). The CDR3 has 14 amino acids. Trimming shortened V by 0 bases and J by 6 bases, and 13 bases separated the two germline ends. CDR1 SGDLS and CDR2 YYNGEE come from the germline V gene. The CDR3 DNA reads TGTGCCAGCAGCGTAGACGGGGTGGAGCGCGAGCAGTACTTC. This codes for CASSVDGVEREQYF.

The DNA of the CDR3 is TGTGCCAGCAACGAACTGGGGGGAGGTGGAGATACGCAGTATTTT. This sequence encodes CASNELGGGGDTQYF. This chain uses TRBV6-5 with TRBJ2-3; a weak D match, TRBD2 (6 bases). The V end was cut by 7 bases, the J end by 5 bases, with 19 bases between. The CDR3 is 15 residues long. Germline loops: CDR1 MNHEY, CDR2 SVGAGI.

The table lists this clone with a few counts. This chain joins TRBV5-4 and TRBJ1-1, with unresolved D. Germline V CDR1 and CDR2: SGHNT, YYREEE (reference sequence). V lost 2 bases to trimming and J lost 2 bases, with 4 bases between them. The CDR3 length is 12 residues. The CDR3 sequence: CASSLSNTEAFF. CDR3 DNA: TGTGCCAGCAGCTTATCTAACACTGAAGCTTTCTTT. Full variable domain (remainder filled in from reference TRBV5-4 and TRBJ1-1): ETGVTQSPTHLIKTRGQQVTLRCSSQSGHNTVSWYQQALGQGPQFIFQYYREEENGRGNFPPRFSGLQFPNYSSELNVNALELDDSALYLCASSLSNTEAFFGQGTRLTVV.

The chain employs TRBV15 and TRBJ1-2; 12 positions match TRBD1. Looked up from germline, CDR1 is LNHNV and CDR2 is YYDKDF (reference sequence). The CDR3 is 15 amino acids. V was clipped by 4 bases and J by 4 bases; unmatched bases: 4. Here the CDR3 reads CATSIGTGGGYGYTF. For the CDR3, the DNA is TGTGCCACCAGCATAGGGACAGGGGGCGGCTATGGCTACACCTTC.

The chain combines TRBV7-9 with TRBJ2-7; possible D gene TRBD1, 5 bases. V was pared by 3 bases and J by 2 bases, with 11 bases between. CDR3 length equals 14 residues. Germline CDR1 and CDR2: SEHNR and FQNEAQ (reference sequence). CDR3 in amino acids: CASSLPRVPYEQYF. CDR3 in DNA: TGTGCCAGCAGCTTGCCCAGGGTGCCCTACGAGCAGTACTTC. Using reference TRBV7-9 and TRBJ2-7 for the parts outside the CDR3, the full variable domain is DTGVSQNPRHKITKRGQNVTFRCDPISEHNRLYWYRQTLGQGPEFLTYFQNEAQLEKSRLLSDRFSAERPKGSFSTLEIQRTEQGDSAMYLCASSLPRVPYEQYFGPGTRLTVT.

The rearrangement joins TRBV10-1 to TRBJ2-5, with D possibly TRBD2 on 6 matching bases. TRBJ2-7 matches the DNA end more closely, so the J call is doubtful. The CDR3 covers 13 residues. Germline V gene lookup returns CDR1 WNHNN and CDR2 SYGVQD (reference sequence). The CDR3 loop is CASSESWRGEQYF. CDR3 DNA sequence: TGCGCCAGCAGTGAGTCGTGGCGGGGCGAGCAGTACTTC.

This chain joins TRBV10-1 and TRBJ1-2; D gene ambiguous. There are 12 residues in the CDR3. Between the trimmed V and J ends, which lost 3 bases and 8 bases, there was a span of 10 bases. Germline CDR1 is WNHNN and CDR2 is SYGVQD (reference sequence). The CDR3 nucleotides are TGCGCCAGCAGTGATGGGCCGGGGGGCTACACCTTC. Its translation: CASSDGPGGYTF.

The rearrangement joins TRBV11-2 to TRBJ2-7; 8 positions agree with TRBD2. Looked up from germline, CDR1 is SGHAT and CDR2 is FQNNGV. The CDR3 is 15 amino acids. With V trimmed by 3 bases and J by 1 base, 5 bases remained unmatched. The CDR3 sequence is CASSFLGGGSYEQYF. DNA of the CDR3: TGTGCCAGCAGCTTTCTCGGGGGGGGGTCCTACGAGCAGTACTTC.

The chain joins TRBV5-5 to TRBJ2-3, with 13 nucleotides matching TRBD2. The junction had 3 bases not matched to a gene; V was cut back by 4 bases and J by 1 base. Per germline, CDR1 SGHKS and CDR2 YYEKEE (reference sequence). The CDR3 is 16 residues long. CDR3 sequence (DNA): TGTGCCAGCAGCCCCGGGACTAGCGGGGGCACAGATACGCAGTATTTT. The encoded protein is CASSPGTSGGTDTQYF.

The CDR3 sequence: CASSLGGLESTDTQYF. The CDR3 nucleotides read TGCGCCAGCAGCTTGGGGGGACTAGAAAGCACAGATACGCAGTATTTT. The chain couples TRBV5-1 to TRBJ2-3, with 8 bases fitting TRBD2. This CDR3 has 16 amino acids. Trimming took 0 bases from V and 0 from J; bases not matched to a gene: 3. CDR1 and CDR2 from the germline V gene are SGHRS and YFSETQ. The full variable domain, its missing parts supplied by reference TRBV5-1 and TRBJ2-3, is KAGVTQTPRYLIKTRGQQVTLSCSPISGHRSVSWYQQTPGQGLQFLFEYFSETQRNKGNFPGRFSGRQFSNSRSEMNVSTLELGDSALYLCASSLGGLESTDTQYFGPGTRLTVL.

This chain uses TRBV5-1 with TRBJ2-7; D is unclear. V was cut by 0 bases and J by 0 bases, with 13 bases left in between. The CDR3 has 16 amino acids. Germline assignment: CDR1 SGHRS and CDR2 YFSETQ. CDR3 in DNA: TGCGCCAGCAGCTTGGTGGCCATTAGGAGCTCCTACGAGCAGTACTTC. It specifies CASSLVAIRSSYEQYF.

The V call is TRBV7-9, the J call TRBJ1-1; D unclear. The CDR3 contains 14 residues. Trimming took 5 bases from V and 10 from J, leaving 20 bases between them. CDR1 and CDR2 (germline): SEHNR, FQNEAQ (reference sequence). The CDR3 spells CASSVDGGLFSAFF. CDR3 bases: TGTGCCAGCAGCGTAGACGGTGGACTGTTTTCAGCTTTCTTT.

The chain couples TRBV21-1 to TRBJ2-5; no DNA check was done on the table's D call, TRBD2. TRBV21-1 is an annotated pseudogene. The CDR3 totals 16 residues. CDR3: CASSKAPSGVQETQYF. The CDR3 DNA reads TGTGCCAGCAGCAAAGCCCCTAGCGGGGTACAAGAGACCCAGTACTTC.

This clone was counted a single time. The J gene is TRBJ2-2, the V gene TRBV4-1; D is perhaps TRBD1 (6 bases). The V gene's germline CDR1 is MGHRA and CDR2 YSYEKL. Trimming took off 0 bases at V and 5 bases at J, with 10 bases between the two ends. CDR3 size: 15 residues. As DNA, the CDR3 is TGCGCCAGCAGCCAAGAGGGGGCTCGTACCGGGGAGCTGTTTTTT. Protein sequence: CASSQEGARTGELFF.

The V and J genes are TRBV6-1 and TRBJ2-7; a weak D match, TRBD2 (5 bases). This CDR3 is built from 15 residues. The V end lost 8 bases, the J end lost 0 bases, and 17 bases lay between the germline ends. Per germline, CDR1 MNHNS and CDR2 SASEGT. The CDR3 protein is CASVPGGVSSYEQYF. As DNA, the CDR3 is TGTGCCAGCGTCCCCGGAGGTGTGAGCTCCTACGAGCAGTACTTC.

J is TRBJ2-3 and V is TRBV19, with 11 bases fitting TRBD2. With V trimmed by 3 bases and J by 4 bases, 3 bases remained unmatched. Germline assignment: CDR1 LNHDA and CDR2 SQIVND (reference sequence). This CDR3 has 15 residues. The CDR3 nucleotides are TGTGCCAGTAGTATTAGCGGGGGGGCCCCAGATACGCAGTATTTT. Translation: CASSISGGAPDTQYF.

V usage is TRBV7-8 and J usage is TRBJ1-3; 7 bases fit TRBD1. CDR3 size: 17 residues. With V trimmed by 5 bases and J by 6 bases, 16 bases remained unmatched. Germline V gene data show CDR1 as SGHVS and CDR2 as FQNEAQ. CDR3 sequence reads: CASSLNGQASLPNTIYF. CDR3 sequence (DNA): TGTGCCAGCAGCCTCAATGGACAGGCCAGTCTCCCAAACACCATATATTTT.